Listed here is a single T cell receptor beta chain. The antigen is unknown. These data are taken from a study of cytomegalovirus exposure and HLA in healthy donors. Study findings and constraints: What a later analysis showed was that several of the most significant clusters appeared linked to common viral pathogens. Cytomegalovirus association was assigned to some 160 TCR beta chains.

The CDR3 runs 17 residues. V was trimmed by 0 bases and J by 0 bases, leaving 15 bases between them. Germline assignment: CDR1 SGHNT and CDR2 YYREEE (reference sequence). Researchers ran the PCR with 60 Vbeta and 13 Jbeta primers. The data were produced by immunoSEQ multiplex PCR, yet TCRdb's version contains in-frame clones alone and is incomplete. The specimen's table records over 60,000 clones. The receptor was derived from a female donor in good health and CMV-seropositive. Sequencing input: PBMCs. The rearrangement joins TRBV5-4 to TRBJ2-5; TRBD2 is a possible D gene (6 bases). CDR3 coding DNA: TGTGCCAGCAGCTTGGATCCAGGAGGGGCGTACCAAGAGACCCAGTACTTC. The encoded protein is CASSLDPGGAYQETQYF.